A selection of T cell receptor beta chains follows, all from one sample in a study of CD8 T cells in Susac syndrome. TCRdb re-derived calls from the immunoSEQ multiplex PCR reads in MiXCR, one entry per CDR3 protein. This table holds 250,000 to 300,000 distinct CDR3 sequences, 85% found once. Sequences were obtained from CD8+ T cells from PBMCs. The receptors were sampled from a human donor with multiple sclerosis. Each CDR3 is given without its conserved first and last residue. Size is omitted from some rows. Given values are once, few, many or a class for expanded clones.

size,V,J,CDR3
NA,TRBV12-3/TRBV12-4,TRBJ2-3,ASSFTGISSDTQY
NA,TRBV6-5,TRBJ1-1,AGTPGTDTGAF
NA,TRBV2,TRBJ2-1,ASSGSLQDHEQF
NA,TRBV20-1,TRBJ2-1,SASPGLAGEGSEQF
few,TRBV7-2,TRBJ2-7,ARYRESYEQY
NA,TRBV4-1,TRBJ2-2,ASSQVEHTGELF
NA,TRBV10-3,TRBJ2-1,AISESMGLAYNEQF
NA,TRBV27,TRBJ2-7,ASSSHSDRFTYEQY
few,TRBV11-1,TRBJ1-1,ASSAPAQKNTEAF
NA,TRBV9,TRBJ2-2,ASSVPGPGRELF
NA,TRBV2,TRBJ1-4,ASTPTADNEKLF
NA,TRBV21-1,TRBJ1-1,ASSKGRQGGTDTEAF
NA,TRBV4-3,TRBJ1-2,ASSQDGAGAGYT
NA,TRBV5-6,TRBJ1-2,ASSFSAGNYGYT
NA,TRBV7-9,TRBJ2-7,ASSLTGGLSYEQY
NA,TRBV24-1,TRBJ1-5,ATSMGERGPQH
NA,TRBV28,TRBJ2-1,ASIPTPGVPPDNEQF
NA,TRBV5-1,TRBJ2-3,ASSFWGGTDTQY
NA,TRBV28,TRBJ2-7,ASSFVSAGEQY
NA,TRBV20-1,TRBJ2-1,SAPQLAGGPWLYNEQF
NA,TRBV4-1,TRBJ2-4,ASSQDGSPLAKNIQY
once,TRBV28,TRBJ1-5,ASTDYSNQPQH
NA,TRBV15,TRBJ2-7,ATSRGQGPYEQY
NA,TRBV27,TRBJ2-3,ASSSLPTITDTQY
NA,TRBV4-3,TRBJ1-1,ASSQEVGTPNTEAF
NA,TRBV7-9,TRBJ1-2,ASSLALAVEYGYT
NA,TRBV5-1,TRBJ1-1,ASSFSTGSEAF
NA,TRBV12-3/TRBV12-4,TRBJ2-2,ASSLNRGVLF
once,TRBV29-1,TRBJ1-2,SAPTGANYGYT
NA,TRBV4-3,TRBJ2-5,ASSQDQRPQETQY
NA,TRBV5-6,TRBJ2-5,ASSYVPRNQEAQY
NA,TRBV7-8,TRBJ1-3,ASRFRDSGNTIY
NA,TRBV24-1,TRBJ1-1,ATSESKNTEAF